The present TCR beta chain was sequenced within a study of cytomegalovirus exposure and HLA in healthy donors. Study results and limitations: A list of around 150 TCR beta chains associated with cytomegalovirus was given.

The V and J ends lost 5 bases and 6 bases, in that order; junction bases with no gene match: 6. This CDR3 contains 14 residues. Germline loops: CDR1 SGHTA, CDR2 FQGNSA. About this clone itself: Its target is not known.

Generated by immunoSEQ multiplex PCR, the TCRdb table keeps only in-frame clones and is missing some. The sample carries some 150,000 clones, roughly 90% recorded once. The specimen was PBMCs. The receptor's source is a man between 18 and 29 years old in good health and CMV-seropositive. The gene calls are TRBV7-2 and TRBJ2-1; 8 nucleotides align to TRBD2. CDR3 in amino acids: CASSPDSGSNEQFF. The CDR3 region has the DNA TGTGCCAGCAGCCCCGACAGCGGGAGCAATGAGCAGTTCTTC.